The 21 T cell receptor beta chains given below trace back to one sample, sequenced in a study of cytomegalovirus exposure and HLA in healthy donors. This PCR relied on a set of 60 Vbeta primers and 13 Jbeta primers. Profiled with immunoSEQ multiplex PCR; TCRdb holds only in-frame clones, not every one. The sample yields roughly 120,000 clones, around 67% seen once. The sequenced sample was PBMCs. The receptor source for this set is a woman in her forties in good health and CMV-seronegative.

This clone appeared a single time. The chain links TRBV5-1 to TRBJ2-3, with 8 bases lining up with TRBD2. J lost 0 bases, V lost 9 bases, and 9 bases had no gene match. The germline V gene encodes CDR1 SGHRS and CDR2 YFSETQ. This CDR3 is 15 amino acids long. The CDR3 is CATTPAGGSTDTQYF. CDR3 bases: TGCGCCACCACCCCGGCGGGGGGAAGCACAGATACGCAGTATTTT.

This clone appeared a few times. This chain uses TRBV7-2 with TRBJ2-7; TRBD2 is a possible D gene (5 bases). The length of the CDR3 is 16 residues. Germline loops: CDR1 SGHTA, CDR2 FQGNSA. Trimming cost V 1 base and J 4 bases, with 17 bases left between them. The CDR3 region has the DNA TGTGCCAGCAGCTTAGACGGAGTAGGCGGGTTTTACGAGCAGTACTTC. Residues: CASSLDGVGGFYEQYF.

This clone was counted between two and nine times. V usage is TRBV9 and J usage is TRBJ2-1; 7 nucleotides agree with TRBD2. The CDR3 totals 13 residues. CDR1 and CDR2 from the germline V gene are SGDLS and YYNGEE. V gave up 3 bases and J gave up 4 bases; unmatched junction bases: 1. The CDR3 DNA sequence: TGTGCCAGCAGCGGTAGCGGGTACAATGAGCAGTTCTTC. As protein: CASSGSGYNEQFF. Full variable domain (remainder filled in from reference TRBV9 and TRBJ2-1): DSGVTQTPKHLITATGQRVTLRCSPRSGDLSVYWYQQSLDQGLQFLIQYYNGEERAKGNILERFSAQQFPDLHSELNLSSLELGDSALYFCASSGSGYNEQFFGPGTRLTVL.

The V and J genes are TRBV7-2 and TRBJ2-5; TRBD2 matches at 8 bases. Germline V lookup: CDR1 SGHTA, CDR2 FQGNSA. The CDR3 is 17 residues long. V shed 1 base and J 0 bases; nucleotides not matched to a gene: 7. The CDR3 here is CASSLVPSGHYQETQYF. The CDR3 DNA reads TGTGCCAGCAGCTTAGTCCCTAGCGGGCATTACCAAGAGACCCAGTACTTC.

This chain links TRBV27 with TRBJ1-6; 7 bases are a match to TRBD1. Trimming took 5 bases from V and 9 from J; bases not matched to a gene: 7. The germline V gene has CDR1 MNHEY and CDR2 SMNVEV (reference sequence). The CDR3 runs 14 residues. CDR3 coding DNA: TGTGCCAGCAGTCGGAACAGGGGTGTTTCACCCCTCCACTTT. Its translation is CASSRNRGVSPLHF.

The chain couples TRBV2 to TRBJ1-5, with TRBD1 as a possible D gene (5 bases). The germline V and J ends were trimmed by 7 bases and 2 bases, with 15 bases remaining between them. This CDR3 has 15 residues. Germline lookup yields CDR1 SNHLY and CDR2 FYNNEI. CDR3 protein: CASKDQGGGNQPQHF. In DNA form, the CDR3 reads TGTGCCAGCAAAGACCAGGGTGGTGGCAATCAGCCCCAGCATTTT.

The CDR3 protein is CASSFGDTKSPLHF. In nucleotides, the CDR3 is TGTGCCAGCAGTTTCGGGGACACCAAATCACCCCTCCACTTT. The chain has TRBV6-6 and TRBJ1-6; tentative D call: TRBD1 (6 bases). The CDR3 covers 14 residues. V gave up 4 bases and J gave up 10 bases, with 14 bases separating them. Germline CDR1 reads MNHNY; CDR2 reads SVGAGI (reference sequence).

The chain is built from TRBV7-6 and TRBJ2-2; 8 nucleotides line up with TRBD2. There are 16 residues in the CDR3. Germline V lookup: CDR1 SGHVS, CDR2 FNYEAQ. After removal of 0 bases from V and 5 bases from J, the junction contained 5 bases not matched to a gene. Here the CDR3 DNA reads TGTGCCAGCAGCTTAGCGGAAAGCGGGAGAACCGGGGAGCTGTTTTTT. Its protein product is CASSLAESGRTGELFF.

The J gene is TRBJ2-1, the V gene TRBV4-2; no definite D call. CDR1 is LGHNA, CDR2 YNFKEQ, per germline. Trimming took 4 bases from V and 4 from J, leaving 14 bases between them. This CDR3 has 15 residues. The chain's CDR3 is CASSRRSATYNEQFF. Written as DNA, the CDR3 is TGTGCCAGCAGCCGAAGGAGCGCTACTTACAATGAGCAGTTCTTC.

The chain combines TRBV7-6 with TRBJ2-1; 8 bases align to TRBD2. Trimming cost V 2 bases and J 8 bases; bases outside gene matches: 14. The CDR3 runs to 17 residues. Germline values: CDR1 SGHVS, CDR2 FNYEAQ. This chain's CDR3 is CASSLNGGLGGVYEQFF. The CDR3 DNA reads as TGTGCCAGCAGCTTAAACGGGGGGCTCGGGGGGGTCTATGAGCAGTTCTTC.

J is TRBJ1-2 and V is TRBV28; 8 bases are a match to TRBD1. The CDR3 totals 14 residues. In germline, CDR1 is MDHEN, CDR2 SYDVKM. J lost 8 bases, V lost 6 bases, and 11 bases had no gene match. This chain's CDR3 is CASSPPGQGWGYTF. The CDR3 nucleotides are TGTGCCAGCAGCCCCCCCGGACAGGGATGGGGCTACACCTTC.

The genes are TRBV7-9 and TRBJ2-7, with 10 bases identical to TRBD2. V lost 5 bases and J lost 9; bases outside the gene matches: 19. Per germline, CDR1 SEHNR and CDR2 FQNEAQ (reference sequence). This CDR3 is built from 17 residues. The CDR3 here is CASSEGASGGRLRSQYF. The CDR3 DNA follows: TGTGCCAGCAGCGAGGGGGCTAGCGGGGGCCGCTTACGCTCGCAGTACTTC.

The chain couples TRBV4-1 to TRBJ1-1; no clear D gene. Germline CDR1 reads MGHRA; CDR2 reads YSYEKL. V was pared by 4 bases and J by 1 base, with 10 bases between. There are 14 residues in the CDR3. CDR3 sequence: CASSPYAGNTEAFF. Written as DNA, the CDR3 is TGCGCCAGCAGCCCGTATGCCGGGAACACTGAAGCTTTCTTT.

The chain joins TRBV7-2 to TRBJ2-7, with 9 bases aligning to TRBD1. In germline, CDR1 is SGHTA, CDR2 FQGNSA. The CDR3 covers 14 residues. J gave up 4 bases and V 6 bases, and 7 bases lay outside the gene matches. CDR3 in amino acids: CASRPQGAAYEQYF. The CDR3 bases are TGTGCCAGCAGACCACAGGGGGCGGCGTACGAGCAGTACTTC.

The chain recombines TRBV7-2 with TRBJ2-3, with 8 bases aligning to TRBD1. The length of the CDR3 is 17 residues. Trimming took 4 bases from V and 0 from J; bases not matched to a gene: 9. The germline V gene encodes CDR1 SGHTA and CDR2 FQGNSA. CDR3 sequence (DNA): TGTGCCAGCAGCTCGGACAGGGAGCTACCTAGCACAGATACGCAGTATTTT. This sequence encodes CASSSDRELPSTDTQYF.

The count of this clone is one. CDR3 loop: CASSQRGTGLLYGYTF. CDR3 nucleotides: TGCGCCAGCAGCCAACGCGGGACAGGGCTACTCTATGGCTACACCTTC. The chain uses TRBV4-3 and TRBJ1-2; TRBD1 matches 9 bases. V trimming: 2 bases; J trimming: 4 bases; junction bases outside the gene matches: 8. Looked up from germline, CDR1 is LGHNA and CDR2 is YSLEER. The CDR3 covers 16 residues.

The CDR3 DNA reads as TGTGCCAGCAGTTTCAACATCCAGAACACTGAAGCTTTCTTT. Residues: CASSFNIQNTEAFF. The chain has TRBV28 and TRBJ1-1; no firm D call. Trimming stripped 3 bases from V and 1 base from J, with 9 bases between. The length of the CDR3 is 14 residues. The V gene's germline CDR1 is MDHEN and CDR2 SYDVKM. Using reference TRBV28 and TRBJ1-1 for the parts outside the CDR3, the full variable domain is DVKVTQSSRYLVKRTGEKVFLECVQDMDHENMFWYRQDPGLGLRLIYFSYDVKMKEKGDIPEGYSVSREKKERFSLILESASTNQTSMYLCASSFNIQNTEAFFGQGTRLTVV.

The chain links TRBV27 to TRBJ2-2; D not certain. The CDR3 length is 15 residues. Germline assignment: CDR1 MNHEY and CDR2 SMNVEV (reference sequence). The V gene lost 2 bases and the J gene lost 1 base, with 8 bases spanning the gap. The CDR3 region is CASSLRQVNTGELFF. Here the CDR3 DNA reads TGTGCCAGCAGTTTAAGGCAGGTGAACACCGGGGAGCTGTTTTTT.

This clone occurred once. The rearrangement uses TRBV19 and TRBJ1-2, with TRBD1 matching over 7 bases. The trim removed 4 bases at V and 1 base at J, leaving 12 bases unmatched. CDR1 and CDR2 from the germline V gene are LNHDA and SQIVND (reference sequence). This CDR3 has 17 residues. CDR3 region: CASSKGQAVGLNYGYTF. The DNA for the CDR3 is TGTGCCAGTAGTAAAGGACAGGCTGTGGGACTTAACTATGGCTACACCTTC. Supplemented by reference TRBV19 and TRBJ1-2, the full variable domain reads DGGITQSPKYLFRKEGQNVTLSCEQNLNHDAMYWYRQDPGQGLRLIYYSQIVNDFQKGDIAEGYSVSREKKESFPLTVTSAQKNPTAFYLCASSKGQAVGLNYGYTFGSGTRLTVV.

Written as DNA, the CDR3 is TGTGCCAGCAGCGCTGAAACAGGGACCTCTATTCACGAGCAGTACTTC. This translates into CASSAETGTSIHEQYF. The rearrangement uses TRBV9 and TRBJ2-7, with TRBD1 as a possible D gene (6 bases). Per germline, CDR1 SGDLS and CDR2 YYNGEE. The V gene lost 3 bases and the J gene lost 5 bases, with 21 bases spanning the gap. The CDR3 is 16 residues long.

The chain recombines TRBV4-2 with TRBJ1-1; D unresolved. This CDR3 is built from 14 residues. V lost 1 base and J lost 1, with 7 bases in between. Germline CDR1 is LGHNA and CDR2 is YNFKEQ. The CDR3 region is CASSQATGNTEAFF. CDR3 DNA sequence: TGTGCCAGCAGCCAAGCGACGGGGAACACTGAAGCTTTCTTT.